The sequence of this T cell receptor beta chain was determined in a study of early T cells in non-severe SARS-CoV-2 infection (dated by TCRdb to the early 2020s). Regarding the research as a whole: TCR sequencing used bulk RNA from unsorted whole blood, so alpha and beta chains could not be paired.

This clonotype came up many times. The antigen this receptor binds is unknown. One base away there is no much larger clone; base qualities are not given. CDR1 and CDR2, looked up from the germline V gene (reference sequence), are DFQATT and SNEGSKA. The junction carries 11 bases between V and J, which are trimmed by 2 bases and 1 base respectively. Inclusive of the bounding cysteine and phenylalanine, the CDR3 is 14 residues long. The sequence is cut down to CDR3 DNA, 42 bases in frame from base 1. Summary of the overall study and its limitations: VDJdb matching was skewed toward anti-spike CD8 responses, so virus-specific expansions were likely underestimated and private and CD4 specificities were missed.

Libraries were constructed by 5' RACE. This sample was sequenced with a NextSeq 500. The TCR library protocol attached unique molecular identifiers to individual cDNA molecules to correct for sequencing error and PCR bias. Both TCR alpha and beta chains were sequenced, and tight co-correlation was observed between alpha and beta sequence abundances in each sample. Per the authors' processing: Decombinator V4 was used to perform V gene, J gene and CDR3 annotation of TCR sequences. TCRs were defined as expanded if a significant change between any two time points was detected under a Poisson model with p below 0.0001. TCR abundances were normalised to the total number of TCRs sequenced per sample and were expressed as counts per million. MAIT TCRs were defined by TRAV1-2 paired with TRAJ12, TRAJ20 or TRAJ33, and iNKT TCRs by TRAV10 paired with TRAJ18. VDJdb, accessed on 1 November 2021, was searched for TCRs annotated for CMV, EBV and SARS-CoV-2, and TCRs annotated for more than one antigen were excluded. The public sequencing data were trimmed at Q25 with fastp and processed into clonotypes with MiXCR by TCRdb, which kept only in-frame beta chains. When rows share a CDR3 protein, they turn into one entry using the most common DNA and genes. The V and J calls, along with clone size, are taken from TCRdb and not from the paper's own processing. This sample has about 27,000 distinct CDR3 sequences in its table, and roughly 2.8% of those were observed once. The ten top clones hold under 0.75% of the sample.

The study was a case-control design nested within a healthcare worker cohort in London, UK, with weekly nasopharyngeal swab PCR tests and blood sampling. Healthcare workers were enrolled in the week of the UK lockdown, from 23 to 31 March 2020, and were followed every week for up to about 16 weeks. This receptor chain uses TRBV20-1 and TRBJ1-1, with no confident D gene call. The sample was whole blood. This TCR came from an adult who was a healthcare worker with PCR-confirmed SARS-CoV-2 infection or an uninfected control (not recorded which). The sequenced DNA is TGCAGTGCTAGACATGATACGAAGAACACTGAAGCTTTCTTT. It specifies CSARHDTKNTEAFF.